This T cell receptor (beta chain) was retrieved from a study of CD8 T cells in ankylosing spondylitis. Study observations and caveats: Clones linked to disease were reported to show significant enrichment in matched ankylosing spondylitis synovial fluid. A subset of motif variants has previously been described in the synovial fluid and blood of reactive arthritis. The study identified a TCR beta motif of roughly eight highly homologous variants that appeared characteristic of ankylosing spondylitis blood.

The TCR beta libraries were generated through quantitative 5'-RACE incorporating molecular barcodes. TCRdb analysed the 5' RACE reads with MiXCR anew, one entry per CDR3 protein. The table shows over 600,000 distinct CDR3 sequences, with 15% to 20% occurring only once. The CDR3 extends over 12 amino acids. The germline gives CDR1 MNHEY, CDR2 SVGEGT. With 6 bases removed from V and 5 bases from J, the gap between germline ends came to 11 bases. A remark on this clonotype: Its antigen is not known.

This TCR was sampled from a male donor with ankylosing spondylitis. The sequenced sample consisted of blood, either unsorted or a sorted T cell fraction (not recorded which). The chain has TRBV6-2 or TRBV6-3 and TRBJ2-7; no clear D. In DNA form, the CDR3 reads TGTGCCAGCAGCCAACTCGTAGACGAGCAGTACTTC. Its translation: CASSQLVDEQYF.